This T cell receptor (beta chain) was found in a study of shared clonotypes between healthy human individuals (dated by TCRdb to between 2020 and 2021). Study-level background: Three men and a couple of women, aged 18 to 49 years, made up the cohort. For each donor, CD4 naive and CD4 memory were each run on three plates, CD8 naive on two plates, and CD8 memory on one plate. Blood TCR repertoires of 5 or 6 healthy adults were deeply sequenced to estimate repertoire size and the extent of clonotype sharing between individuals. Different laboratories and diverse techniques were used to prepare libraries and sequence TCR repertoires, to increase sequencing depth and limit assay-specific biases. Each donor's leukapheresis produced roughly between roughly 0.9 and 9 billion PBMCs.

Concerning this clone itself: The antigen this receptor binds is unknown. No much larger clone exists at a distance of one base, and base qualities are not known.

TCR CDR3 regions were amplified from genomic DNA by multiplex PCR using the deep immunoSEQ assay. Extracted genomic DNA from each cell subset was spread evenly across all wells of several immunoSEQ 96-well plates, with each plate serving as a replicate. For sorted subsets, each replicate PCR was loaded with approximately 0.2 ug genomic DNA, equivalent to 25,000 to 35,000 T cell genomes. The purified libraries were quantified using a Qubit 3.0 fluorometer, sized with a Bioanalyzer 2100, and then quantified again using the KAPA Library Quantification kit. Every immunoSEQ 96-well plate was sequenced on a dedicated single-read 150-cycle Illumina NextSeq 550 flow cell. Concerning the study's data processing: Because only junctional sequences without quality scores were contained in the immunoSEQ output, filtering matching that applied to full-length reads could not be performed. To assign V/J genes and CDR3, sequences were annotated against IMGT germline references using PyIR, a Python wrapper for IgBLAST v1.9. Reads were filtered out if the reads had weak V/J assignments (E-value above 1e-6), no CDR3, stop codons, out-of-frame junctions, or ambiguous translated residues. A V3J clonotype was defined by an identical inferred V gene, J gene, and CDR3 amino acid sequence. The percentage overlap between two repertoires was calculated by dividing the number of shared unique clonotypes by the size of the smaller repertoire. Repertoire richness was assessed with RTK rarefaction, the Chao1 estimator, and Recon v2.1 estimates of unobserved clonotypes. For all TCRbeta clonotypes obtained by the gDNA method from a handful of donors, generation probabilities were computed with OLGA. TCRdb holds this immuneACCESS table with in-frame rearrangements only. Some clones are missing; in checked studies, unresolved V genes explain under half, and the rest has no known cause. The V and J calls and clone size were taken over from that table, and D and trimming were inferred from the DNA. The sample table records roughly 2.2 million clones; roughly 92% of these occur just once. The ten largest make up roughly 0.34% of the sample.

Healthy HIV-negative adults with no recently reported acute infections or vaccinations were included as donors. Only Caucasian adults living in Nashville, Tennessee, USA were represented among the donors. CD4+ T cells were enriched by magnetic negative selection; naive cells were then positively selected on CD45RA, and the negative fraction formed the memory subset. Blood was obtained by leukapheresis, after which PBMCs were separated by Ficoll-Histopaque density gradient centrifugation and cryopreserved in liquid nitrogen vapor phase. Analytical flow cytometry was used to check the purity and quantity of each magnetically sorted T cell population. From each sorted fraction, genomic DNA was isolated and quantified by UV absorbance on a Nanodrop 2000c. Sequences SNHLY (CDR1) and FYNNEI (CDR2) are obtained from the germline V gene. The CDR3 numbers 16 residues from cysteine through phenylalanine. The only DNA kept is the CDR3, 48 bases in frame from the first base. The germline V end is reduced by 5 bases and the J end by 5 bases; junction bases left unmatched: 11.

The full study reports these points: Across four donors, about 4.5% of naive CD4, 3% to 4% of naive CD8, roughly 2.3% of memory CD4, and roughly 0.41% of memory CD8 clonotypes were shared. Rarefaction of sorted-subset datasets indicated incomplete sequencing despite the large sequencing depth. Based on pairwise subsampling, the degree of clonotype sharing among donors was expected to be affected by sequencing depth. Compared with non-shared clonotypes, the clonotypes found in all four sorted-subset donors had higher generation probabilities. The genetic and exposure-history diversity represented was limited by the small number of donors. Naive subsets generally had larger estimated clonotype richness than memory subsets. Sampling was restricted to blood, and TCR repertoires in tissue are likely to differ from TCR repertoires in blood.

Recombination joined TRBV2 with TRBJ2-7, with 11 bases matching TRBD2. The source of this sequence is a man between 18 and 35 years old in good health. Some clones in this sample may be carry-over from other donors' samples. Sequencing used naive CD4+ T cells from PBMCs. The label giving this sample's cell subset or site can be read as: CD45RA+ positively selected. The CDR3 in this case is CASSPLRLAGRNEQYF. The nucleotide sequence is TGTGCCAGCAGTCCCCTCAGACTAGCGGGGCGGAACGAGCAGTACTTC.